The entry below describes one T cell receptor beta chain. Its binding antigen is unknown. There are no base qualities to consult, and no much larger clone falls within one base. Participants in the prospective study were aged about 18 to 89 years, lived in more than 20 United States geographic areas, and enrolled through a virtual design. Cohort assignment in the prospective study relied on participant-reported clinical history from a screening survey and a study questionnaire. Each participant in the prospective study had whole blood, serum and a nasopharyngeal or oropharyngeal swab collected by mobile phlebotomists. Over an approximately 2-month period, participants in the prospective study had the option of providing additional blood draws and questionnaires. Prospective study blood samples were shipped either frozen or at room temperature before DNA extraction. TCRbeta CDR3 regions were amplified from genomic DNA using the immunoSEQ Assay, a bias-controlled multiplex PCR. The study's processing was this. Nucleated cell counts per sample were estimated from amplification of reference gene primers within the assay. To quantify the absolute abundance of each unique TCRbeta CDR3 rearrangement, sequence reads were collapsed and filtered. For each sample, productive Simpson clonality was calculated by taking the square root of Simpson's diversity index across productive rearrangements. Drawn from immuneACCESS, this table holds only the in-frame rearrangements with V and J called that TCRdb kept. Clones are partly lost; checked studies trace under half to an unresolved V gene and leave the rest unexplained. The V and J calls and clone size come from that table; D and trimming were worked out from the DNA. The sample table shows about 360,000 clones, and roughly 86% are seen once. More than 1.5% of the sample comes from the top ten.

CDR1 and CDR2, per the germline V gene (reference sequence), are PRHDT and FYEKMQ. Inclusive of the bounding cysteine and phenylalanine, the CDR3 is 15 residues long. The sequence is cut down to CDR3 DNA, 45 bases in frame from base 1. Relative to germline, V is 0 bases shorter and J is 5 bases shorter, with 11 bases between their ends. This entry comes from a study of blood T cell repertoires in COVID-19 (dated by TCRdb to about 2020). About the full investigation: Recovered participants in ImmuneRACE Cohort 3 were defined as having two consecutive negative NP/OP PCR tests, clearance from a healthcare professional, or resolution of symptoms. Samples from collaborators originated in the United States, Italy and Spain and spanned both the acute and convalescent phases of COVID-19. The material from the prospective study consisted of cDNA or gDNA derived from T cells, B-cell-depleted T cells, or PBMCs. Deeply sampled blood TCRbeta repertoires from subjects exposed to, actively infected with, or recovered from COVID-19 were included in the dataset. A freely available public database, intended as a resource for researchers studying the immune response to SARS-CoV-2, is where the repertoires were released. The samples were drawn from the first 160 participants of the ongoing ImmuneRACE study and from 1,254 subjects provided by 6 global collaborators. Sample metadata almost always included a de-identified subject ID, COVID-19 status, age in years and sex. Where available, HLA class I and class II types were taken from metadata supplied by the sample provider and were not determined by assay-based typing.

General study outcomes and caveats: Clinical and demographic metadata were provided uncurated, with the amount varying by source and participant.

The sequenced sample consisted of PBMCs or T cells enriched from blood (not recorded which). Recombination linked TRBV13 to TRBJ2-1; 6 matching bases give a weak D call of TRBD1. This TCR derives from a man in his forties in a cohort exposed to, infected with or recovered from COVID-19 (not recorded which). Read as DNA, the sequence is TGTGCCAGCAGCTTAGGCCCCACAGGGCACAATGAGCAGTTCTTC. Protein translation: CASSLGPTGHNEQFF.